The source of this TCR beta chain is a study of T cells after somatic rescue of genetic block. CDR1 is SGHVS, CDR2 FQNEAQ, per germline. CDR3 length: 13 amino acids. The V end was cut by 2 bases, the J end by 0 bases, with 4 bases between. The data were produced by immunoSEQ multiplex PCR, yet TCRdb's version contains in-frame clones alone and is incomplete. This table holds roughly 71,000 clones, approximately 90% found once. Material for sequencing was peripheral blood mononuclear cells (PBMCs). The chain couples TRBV7-8 to TRBJ2-5, with unresolved D. This receptor was taken from a man aged 25 to 40. CDR3 in DNA: TGTGCCAGCAGCTTAAGCCACCAAGAGACCCAGTACTTC. Translation gives CASSLSHQETQYF.